A single sample gave rise to the 11 T cell receptor beta chains below, sequenced in a study of blood T cell repertoires in COVID-19. Measured with immunoSEQ multiplex PCR; TCRdb has only the in-frame clones, and not every one. The sample comprises 200,000 to 250,000 clones, about 83% of which are singletons, and roughly 4.8% rests with the top ten. The sequenced sample consisted of PBMCs or T cells enriched from blood (not recorded which). The receptors were sampled from a woman between 50 and 59 years old who had been exposed to COVID-19.

This chain links TRBV11-2 with TRBJ1-4; no clear D gene. The CDR3 spans 15 residues. The V end was cut by 2 bases, the J end by 5 bases, with 12 bases between. Germline V gene data show CDR1 as SGHAT and CDR2 as FQNNGV. The CDR3 DNA is TGTGCCAGCAGCTTATTTTGGGGAGAGAATGAAAAACTGTTTTTT. It encodes CASSLFWGENEKLFF.

The chain employs TRBV19 and TRBJ1-1; 10 nucleotides agree with TRBD1. Trimming cost V 6 bases and J 1 base; bases outside gene matches: 8. The CDR3 has 16 residues. Germline V lookup: CDR1 LNHDA, CDR2 SQIVND (reference sequence). The CDR3 DNA reads TGTGCCAGTAGATCGACAGGGGGCACTCGGAACACTGAAGCTTTCTTT. This gives the protein CASRSTGGTRNTEAFF.

This chain joins TRBV5-6 and TRBJ1-1; 9 positions match TRBD1. CDR1 is SGHDT, CDR2 YYEEEE, per germline. The CDR3 covers 15 residues. V shed 0 bases and J 5 bases; nucleotides not matched to a gene: 5. Here the CDR3 reads CASSLDRGRKTEAFF. In DNA form, the CDR3 reads TGTGCCAGCAGCTTGGACAGGGGGCGGAAGACTGAAGCTTTCTTT.

This clone was observed a handful of times. This chain joins TRBV20-1 and TRBJ2-1, with D perhaps matching TRBD1 (6 bases). Trimming pared 3 bases from V and 0 bases from J, leaving 9 bases between. This CDR3 spans 14 amino acids. In germline, CDR1 is DFQATT, CDR2 SNEGSKA (reference sequence). The DNA for the CDR3 is TGCAGTGCTAGTGGGGGCAACTCCTACAATGAGCAGTTCTTC. This translates into CSASGGNSYNEQFF.

The J gene is TRBJ1-5, the V gene TRBV19; the match to TRBD1 covers 10 bases. The CDR3 is 16 residues long. Germline loops: CDR1 LNHDA, CDR2 SQIVND (reference sequence). Losses at the gene ends were 0 bases for V and 10 bases for J; bases not matched to a gene: 9. The CDR3 coding sequence is TGTGCCAGTAGTATAGATCGGGGGGACAGGGGAGGCCCCCAGCATTTT. Its protein product is CASSIDRGDRGGPQHF.

This clone was observed a single time. The chain has TRBV5-1 and TRBJ2-5, with 11 bases aligning to TRBD2. CDR1 SGHRS and CDR2 YFSETQ come from the germline V gene. Trimming at V came to 3 bases and at J to 1 base, leaving 5 bases not matched to a gene. CDR3 length equals 16 residues. CDR3 nucleotides: TGCGCCAGCAGCTCCTCTAGCGGGGGGCTCCAAGAGACCCAGTACTTC. This encodes CASSSSSGGLQETQYF.

The chain couples TRBV6-2 or TRBV6-3 to TRBJ2-2; a weak D match, TRBD2 (5 bases). The CDR3 is made up of 16 amino acids. V lost 2 bases and J 5 bases, leaving 15 bases between the germline ends. Per germline, CDR1 MNHEY and CDR2 SVGEGT. As DNA, the CDR3 is TGTGCCAGCAGTTACGGAGGACCTGTCGGTACCGGGGAGCTGTTTTTT. Protein product: CASSYGGPVGTGELFF.

This clone has just one count. The chain combines TRBV28 with TRBJ2-7; 7 positions agree with TRBD1. Trimming removed 5 bases from V and 3 bases from J; junction bases left unmatched: 16. The germline CDR1 and CDR2 sequences are MDHEN and SYDVKM. This CDR3 contains 17 residues. CDR3 nucleotides: TGTGCCAGCAGTCGAACCCGACAGGGCCTTACCATCTACGAGCAGTACTTC. Protein product: CASSRTRQGLTIYEQYF.

V is TRBV6-4 and J is TRBJ1-5; D is undetermined. The length of the CDR3 is 14 residues. V was cut by 5 bases and J by 0 bases, with 8 bases left in between. Germline V gene data show CDR1 as MRHNA and CDR2 as SNTAGT. This CDR3 is CASSRTYSNQPQHF. Written as DNA, the CDR3 is TGTGCCAGCAGTCGAACCTATAGCAATCAGCCCCAGCATTTT.

V usage is TRBV30 and J usage is TRBJ2-7, with D possibly TRBD1 on 6 matching bases. V shed 6 bases and J shed 0 bases, with 15 bases lying between them. The CDR3 extends over 14 amino acids. CDR1 GTSNPN and CDR2 SVGIG come from the germline V gene (reference sequence). The CDR3 protein is CACSTGTFSYEQYF. Here the CDR3 DNA reads TGTGCCTGCTCTACAGGGACCTTCTCCTACGAGCAGTACTTC. The whole variable domain, remainder taken from reference TRBV30 and TRBJ2-7, is SQTIHQWPATLVQPVGSPLSLECTVEGTSNPNLYWYRQAAGRGLQLLFYSVGIGQISSEVPQNLSASRPQDRQFILSSKKLLLSDSGFYLCACSTGTFSYEQYFGPGTRLTVT.

The chain uses TRBV7-3 and TRBJ2-2; TRBD1 matches 7 bases. Germline loops: CDR1 SGHTA, CDR2 FQGTGA. With 2 bases clipped from V and 6 bases from J, the junction kept 6 bases outside the gene matches. The CDR3 is made up of 15 amino acids. In DNA form, the CDR3 reads TGTGCCAGCAGCTTATCAGGGGGTTGGTCCGGGGAGCTGTTTTTT. Protein sequence: CASSLSGGWSGELFF.